This TCR beta chain derives from a study of shared clonotypes between healthy human individuals. Background on the study: CD4 naive and memory got three plates each, CD8 naive two, CD8 memory one. Study-wide results and caveats: Non-shared clonotypes were found to have lower generation probabilities than the clonotypes that were shared by all four of the sorted-subset donors. The sampled material consisted only of blood, and tissue repertoires are likely to differ.

A word on this clone: Antigen specificity is unknown. The sample carries other DNA sequences with the same CDR3.

Source study methods: ImmunoSEQ output held junction-only sequences without quality scores, so filtering differed. Sequenced by immunoSEQ multiplex PCR; TCRdb stores in-frame clones only, minus some. That table furnishes V, J and clone size, whereas the DNA furnished D and trimming. Here the sample spans roughly 2 million clones, around 95% being singletons. Germline V gene lookup returns CDR1 KGHSH and CDR2 LQKENI. V gave up 3 bases and J gave up 0 bases, with 14 bases separating them. The CDR3 length is 16 residues. V and J are TRBV18 and TRBJ1-1; a possible D gene is TRBD1 (6 bases). The receptor's source is a man in his late teens or twenties in good health. Sequenced sample: naive CD4+ T cells sorted from blood. The subset: CD45RA+ positively selected. CDR3 sequence reads: CASSPPGQNMNTEAFF. CDR3 coding DNA: TGTGCCAGCTCACCCCCTGGACAGAACATGAACACTGAAGCTTTCTTT.